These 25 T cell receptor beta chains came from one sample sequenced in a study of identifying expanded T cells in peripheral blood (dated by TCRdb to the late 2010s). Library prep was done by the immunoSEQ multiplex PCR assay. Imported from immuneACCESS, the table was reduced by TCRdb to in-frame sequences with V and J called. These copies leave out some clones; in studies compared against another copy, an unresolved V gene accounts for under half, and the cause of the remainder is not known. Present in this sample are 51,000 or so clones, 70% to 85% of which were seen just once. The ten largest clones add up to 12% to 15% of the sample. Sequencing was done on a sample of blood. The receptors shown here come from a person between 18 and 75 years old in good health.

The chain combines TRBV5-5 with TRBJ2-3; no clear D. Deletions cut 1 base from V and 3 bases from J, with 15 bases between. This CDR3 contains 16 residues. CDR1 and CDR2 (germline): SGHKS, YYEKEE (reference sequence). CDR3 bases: TGTGCCAGCAGCTTGCTCATGTTGTCGGGTACAGATACGCAGTATTTT. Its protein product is CASSLLMLSGTDTQYF.

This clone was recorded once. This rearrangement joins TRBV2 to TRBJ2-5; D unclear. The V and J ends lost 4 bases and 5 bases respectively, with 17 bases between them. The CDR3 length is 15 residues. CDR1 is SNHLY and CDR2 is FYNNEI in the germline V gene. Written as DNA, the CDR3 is TGTGCCAGCAGTGGGACCCAGGACCGACTGGAGACCCAGTACTTC. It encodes CASSGTQDRLETQYF.

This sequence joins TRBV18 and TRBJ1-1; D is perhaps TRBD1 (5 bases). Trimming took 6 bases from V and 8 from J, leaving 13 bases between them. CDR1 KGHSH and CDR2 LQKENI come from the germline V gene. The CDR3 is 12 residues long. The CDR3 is CASSFGRDEAFF. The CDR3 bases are TGTGCCAGCTCGTTCGGGAGGGACGAAGCTTTCTTT.

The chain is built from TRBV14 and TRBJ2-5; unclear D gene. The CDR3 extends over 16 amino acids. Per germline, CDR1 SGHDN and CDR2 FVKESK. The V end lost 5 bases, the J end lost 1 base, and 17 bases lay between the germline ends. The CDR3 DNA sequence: TGTGCCAGCAGCAAAAAATTGACACTTGTCCAAGAGACCCAGTACTTC. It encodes CASSKKLTLVQETQYF.

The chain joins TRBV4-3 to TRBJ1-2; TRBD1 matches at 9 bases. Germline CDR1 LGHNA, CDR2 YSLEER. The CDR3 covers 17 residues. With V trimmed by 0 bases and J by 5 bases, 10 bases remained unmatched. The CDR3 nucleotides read TGCGCCAGCAGCCAAGAACCCGGACAGGGGATGGCTTATGGCTACACCTTC. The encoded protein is CASSQEPGQGMAYGYTF.

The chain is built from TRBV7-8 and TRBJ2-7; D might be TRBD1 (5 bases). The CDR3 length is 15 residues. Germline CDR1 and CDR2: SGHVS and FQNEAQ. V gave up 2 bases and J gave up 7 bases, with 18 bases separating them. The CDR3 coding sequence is TGTGCCAGCAGCTTATTAAGCCAGGGAATAGGGGAGCAGTACTTC. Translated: CASSLLSQGIGEQYF.

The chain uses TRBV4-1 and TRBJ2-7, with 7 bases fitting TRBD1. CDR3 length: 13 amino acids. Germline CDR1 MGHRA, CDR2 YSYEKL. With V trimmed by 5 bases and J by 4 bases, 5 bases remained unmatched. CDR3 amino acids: CASSLDRPYEQYF. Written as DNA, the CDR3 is TGCGCCAGCAGCTTGGACAGGCCATACGAGCAGTACTTC.

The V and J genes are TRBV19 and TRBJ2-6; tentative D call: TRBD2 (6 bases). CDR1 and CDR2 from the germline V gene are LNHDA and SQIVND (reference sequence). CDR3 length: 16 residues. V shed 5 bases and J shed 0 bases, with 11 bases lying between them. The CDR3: CASSSRGASGANVLTF. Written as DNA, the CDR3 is TGTGCCAGTAGTTCGCGGGGAGCCTCTGGGGCCAACGTCCTGACTTTC. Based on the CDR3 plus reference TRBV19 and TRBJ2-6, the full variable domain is DGGITQSPKYLFRKEGQNVTLSCEQNLNHDAMYWYRQDPGQGLRLIYYSQIVNDFQKGDIAEGYSVSREKKESFPLTVTSAQKNPTAFYLCASSSRGASGANVLTFGAGSRLTVL.

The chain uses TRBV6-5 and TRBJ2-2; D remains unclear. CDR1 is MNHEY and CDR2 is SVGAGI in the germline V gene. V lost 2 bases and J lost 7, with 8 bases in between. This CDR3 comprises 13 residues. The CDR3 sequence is CASSYPTSGELFF. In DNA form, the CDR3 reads TGTGCCAGCAGTTACCCCACGAGCGGGGAGCTGTTTTTT.

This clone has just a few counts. In nucleotides, the CDR3 is TGTGCCTGGAGTGTAAAAGGTAACAATCAGCCCCAGCATTTT. This sequence encodes CAWSVKGNNQPQHF. The chain links TRBV30 to TRBJ1-5; D uncertain. The CDR3 contains 14 residues. Germline lookup yields CDR1 GTSNPN and CDR2 SVGIG (reference sequence). V lost 0 bases and J 3 bases, leaving 9 bases between the germline ends.

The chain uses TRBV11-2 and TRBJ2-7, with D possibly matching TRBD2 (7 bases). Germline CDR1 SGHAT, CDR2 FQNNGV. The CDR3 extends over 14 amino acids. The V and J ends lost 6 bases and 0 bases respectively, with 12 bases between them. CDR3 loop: CASRKGGSSYEQYV. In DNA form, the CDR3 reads TGTGCCAGCAGGAAGGGGGGGAGCTCCTACGAGCAGTACGTC.

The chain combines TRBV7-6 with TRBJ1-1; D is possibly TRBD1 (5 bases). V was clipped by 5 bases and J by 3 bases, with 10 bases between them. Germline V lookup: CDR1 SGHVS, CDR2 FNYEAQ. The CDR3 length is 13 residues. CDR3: CASSQRGDTEAFF. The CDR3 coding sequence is TGTGCCAGCAGCCAGAGGGGTGACACTGAAGCTTTCTTT.

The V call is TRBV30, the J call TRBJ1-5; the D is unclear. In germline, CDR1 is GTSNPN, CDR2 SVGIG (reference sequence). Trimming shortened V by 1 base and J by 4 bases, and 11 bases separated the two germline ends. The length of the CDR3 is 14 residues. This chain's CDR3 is CAWSGVSPNQPQHF. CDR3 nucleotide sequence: TGTGCCTGGAGTGGGGTTTCGCCTAATCAGCCCCAGCATTTT.

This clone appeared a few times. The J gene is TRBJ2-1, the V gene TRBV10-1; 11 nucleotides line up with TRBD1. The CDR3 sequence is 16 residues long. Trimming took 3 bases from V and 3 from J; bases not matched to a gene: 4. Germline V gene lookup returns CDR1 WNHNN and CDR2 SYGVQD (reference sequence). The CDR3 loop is CASSDSGTGGYNEQFF. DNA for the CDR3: TGCGCCAGCAGTGATTCCGGGACAGGGGGCTACAATGAGCAGTTCTTC.

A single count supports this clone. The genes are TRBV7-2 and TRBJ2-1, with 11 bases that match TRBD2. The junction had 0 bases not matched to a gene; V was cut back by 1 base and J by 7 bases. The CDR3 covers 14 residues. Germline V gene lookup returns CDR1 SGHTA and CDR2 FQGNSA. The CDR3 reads CASSLGLAGNEQFF. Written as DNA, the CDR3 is TGTGCCAGCAGCTTAGGACTAGCGGGGAATGAGCAGTTCTTC.

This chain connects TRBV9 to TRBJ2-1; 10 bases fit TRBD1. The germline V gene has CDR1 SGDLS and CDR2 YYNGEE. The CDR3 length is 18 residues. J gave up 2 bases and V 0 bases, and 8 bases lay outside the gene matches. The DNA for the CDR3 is TGTGCCAGCAGCGTAGTTGACCAGGGGACAGGGGCCTACAATGAGCAGTTCTTC. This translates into CASSVVDQGTGAYNEQFF.

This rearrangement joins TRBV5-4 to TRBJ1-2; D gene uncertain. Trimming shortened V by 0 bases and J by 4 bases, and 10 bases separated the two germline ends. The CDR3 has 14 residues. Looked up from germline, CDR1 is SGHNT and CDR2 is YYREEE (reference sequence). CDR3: CASSLVPGSYGYTF. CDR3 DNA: TGTGCCAGCAGCTTGGTTCCAGGATCCTATGGCTACACCTTC.

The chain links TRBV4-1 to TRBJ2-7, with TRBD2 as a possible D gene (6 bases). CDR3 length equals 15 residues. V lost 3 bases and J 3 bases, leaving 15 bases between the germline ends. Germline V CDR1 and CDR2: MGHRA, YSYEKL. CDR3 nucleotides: TGCGCCAGCAGCCACCGGGACTTTAGCCTCTACGAGCAGTACTTC. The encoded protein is CASSHRDFSLYEQYF.

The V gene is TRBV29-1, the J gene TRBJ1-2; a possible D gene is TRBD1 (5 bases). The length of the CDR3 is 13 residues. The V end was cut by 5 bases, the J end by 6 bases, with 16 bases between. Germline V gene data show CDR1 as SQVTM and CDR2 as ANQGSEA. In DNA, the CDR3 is TGCAGCGTTAACTCCGGGGGATCCCATGGCTACACCTTC. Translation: CSVNSGGSHGYTF.

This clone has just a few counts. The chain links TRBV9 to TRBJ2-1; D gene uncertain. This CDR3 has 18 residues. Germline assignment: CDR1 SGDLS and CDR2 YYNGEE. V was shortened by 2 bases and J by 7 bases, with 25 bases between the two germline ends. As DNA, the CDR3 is TGTGCCAGCAGCGTGAACATGCAAGAAGGCCCCTTGAAAAATGAGCAGTTCTTC. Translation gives CASSVNMQEGPLKNEQFF.

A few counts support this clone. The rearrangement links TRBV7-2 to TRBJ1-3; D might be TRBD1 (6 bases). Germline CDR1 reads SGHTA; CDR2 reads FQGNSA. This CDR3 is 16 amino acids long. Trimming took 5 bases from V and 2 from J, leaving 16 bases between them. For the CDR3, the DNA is TGTGCCAGCAGCGATCTGAATACAGGGACTGGAAACACCATATATTTT. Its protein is CASSDLNTGTGNTIYF.

CDR3 region: CASSFRGRAWEQFF. The CDR3 DNA follows: TGTGCCAGCAGCTTCCGCGGGAGGGCCTGGGAGCAGTTCTTC. The chain recombines TRBV11-3 with TRBJ2-1; 9 positions agree with TRBD2. Germline V gene data show CDR1 as SGHNT and CDR2 as YENEEA. The CDR3 sequence is 14 residues long. With 3 bases clipped from V and 10 bases from J, the junction kept 7 bases outside the gene matches.

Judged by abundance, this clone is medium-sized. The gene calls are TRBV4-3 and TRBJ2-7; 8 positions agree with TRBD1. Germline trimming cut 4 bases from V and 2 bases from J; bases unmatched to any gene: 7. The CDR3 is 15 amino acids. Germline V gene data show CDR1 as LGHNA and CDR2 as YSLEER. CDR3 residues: CASSLGQGEPYEQYF. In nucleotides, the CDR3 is TGCGCCAGCAGCCTCGGACAGGGAGAGCCCTACGAGCAGTACTTC.

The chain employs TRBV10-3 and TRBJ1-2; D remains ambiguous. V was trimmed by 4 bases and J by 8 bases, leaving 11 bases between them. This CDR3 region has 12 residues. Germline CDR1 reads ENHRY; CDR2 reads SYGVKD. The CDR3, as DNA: TGTGCCATCAGTGTTATGAAGGGCGGCTACACCTTC. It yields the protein CAISVMKGGYTF.

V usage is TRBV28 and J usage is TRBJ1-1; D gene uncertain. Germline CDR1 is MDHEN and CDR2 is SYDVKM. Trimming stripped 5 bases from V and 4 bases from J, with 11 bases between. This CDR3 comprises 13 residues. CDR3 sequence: CASSTPLTTEAFF. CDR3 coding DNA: TGTGCCAGCAGTACCCCCCTAACCACTGAAGCTTTCTTT.